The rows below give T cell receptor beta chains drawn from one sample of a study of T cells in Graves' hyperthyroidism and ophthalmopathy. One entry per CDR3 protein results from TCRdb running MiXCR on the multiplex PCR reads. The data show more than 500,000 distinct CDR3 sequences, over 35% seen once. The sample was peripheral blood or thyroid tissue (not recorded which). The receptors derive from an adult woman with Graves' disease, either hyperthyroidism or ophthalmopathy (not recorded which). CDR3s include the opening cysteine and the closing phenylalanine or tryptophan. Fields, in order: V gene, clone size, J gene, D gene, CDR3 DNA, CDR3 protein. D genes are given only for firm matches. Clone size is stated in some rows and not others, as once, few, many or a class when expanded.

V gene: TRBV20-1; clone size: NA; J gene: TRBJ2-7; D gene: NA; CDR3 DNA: TGCAGTGCTAGCCCGCCGCGAGGGAATCTTTACGAGCAGTACTTC; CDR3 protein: CSASPPRGNLYEQYF
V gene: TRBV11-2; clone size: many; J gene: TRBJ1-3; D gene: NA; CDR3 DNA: TGTGCCAGCAGCTTAGATCGGGGGGGCCACGGAAACACCATATATTTT; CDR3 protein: CASSLDRGGHGNTIYF
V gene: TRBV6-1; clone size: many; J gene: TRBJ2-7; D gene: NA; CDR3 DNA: TGTGCCAGCAGTGAACAGGCCTCCTACGAGCAGTACTTC; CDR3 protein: CASSEQASYEQYF
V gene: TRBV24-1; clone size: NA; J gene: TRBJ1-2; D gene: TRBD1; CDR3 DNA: TGTGCCACCAGTGAGGACAGGGAACTCTATGGCTACACCTTC; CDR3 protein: CATSEDRELYGYTF
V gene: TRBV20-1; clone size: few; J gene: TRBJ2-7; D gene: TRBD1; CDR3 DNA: TGCAGTGCCAGAACAGGGGGTGACCGCTACGAGCAGTACTTC; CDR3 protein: CSARTGGDRYEQYF
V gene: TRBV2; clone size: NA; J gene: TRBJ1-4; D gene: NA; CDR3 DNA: TGTGCCAGCAGTGAATCTGGGGCTAATGAAAAACTGTTTTTT; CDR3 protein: CASSESGANEKLFF
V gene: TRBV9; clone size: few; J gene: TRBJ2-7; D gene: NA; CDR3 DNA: TGTGCCAGCAGCTACACCCCAGGGAACGGTCCCTACGAGCAGTACTTC; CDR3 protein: CASSYTPGNGPYEQYF
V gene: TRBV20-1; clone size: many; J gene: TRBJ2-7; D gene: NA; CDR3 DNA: TGCAGTGCTAGACACCCGAGGGCGTCCTACGAGCAGTACTTC; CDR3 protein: CSARHPRASYEQYF
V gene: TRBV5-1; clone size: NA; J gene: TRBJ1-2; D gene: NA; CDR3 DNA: TGCGCCAGCAAAGCCGGGACGGGGCAGAATCCTAACTATGGCTACACCTTC; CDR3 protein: CASKAGTGQNPNYGYTF
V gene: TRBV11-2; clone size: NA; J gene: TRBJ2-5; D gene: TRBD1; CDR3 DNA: TGTGCCAGCAGCTCGACGACAGGGGGCGTAGAGACCCAGTACTTC; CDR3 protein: CASSSTTGGVETQYF
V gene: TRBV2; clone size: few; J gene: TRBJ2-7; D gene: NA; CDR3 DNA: TGTGCCAGCAGGTATCGACCCGTTACCTACGAGCAGTACTTC; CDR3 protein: CASRYRPVTYEQYF
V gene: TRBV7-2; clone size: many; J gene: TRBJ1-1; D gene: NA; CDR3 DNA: TGTGCCAGCAGCCCCTCTTGGAGGATGAACACTGAAGCTTTCTTT; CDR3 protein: CASSPSWRMNTEAFF
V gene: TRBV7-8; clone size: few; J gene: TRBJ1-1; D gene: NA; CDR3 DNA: TGTGCCAGCACCACCTCAGTTACTAACACTGAAGCTTTCTTT; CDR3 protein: CASTTSVTNTEAFF
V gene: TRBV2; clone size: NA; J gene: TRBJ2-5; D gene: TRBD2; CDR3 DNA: TGTGCCAGCAGTCAACTAGCGGGATTACAAGAGACCCAGTACTTC; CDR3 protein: CASSQLAGLQETQYF
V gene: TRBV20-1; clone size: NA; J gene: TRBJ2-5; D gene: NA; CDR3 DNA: TGCAGTGCTTCAGTTCCTGGGACCCAGTACTTC; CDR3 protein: CSASVPGTQYF
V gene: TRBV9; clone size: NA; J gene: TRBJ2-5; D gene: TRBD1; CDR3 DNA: TGTGCCAGCAGCGTGGGGGACAGGAATCAGCCCCAGTACTTC; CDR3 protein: CASSVGDRNQPQYF
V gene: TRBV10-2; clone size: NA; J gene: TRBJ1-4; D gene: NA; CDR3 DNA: TGCGCCAGCGGGGCGGGGGGTGAAAAACTGTTTTTT; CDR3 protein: CASGAGGEKLFF
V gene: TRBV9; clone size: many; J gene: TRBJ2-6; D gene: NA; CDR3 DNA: TGTGCCAGCAGCTCCCCTGGGGGGGCCAACGTCCTGACTTTC; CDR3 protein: CASSSPGGANVLTF
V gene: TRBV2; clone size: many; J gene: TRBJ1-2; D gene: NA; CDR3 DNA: TGTGCCAGCAGTGAAGGGGTCCCCTACTATGGCTACACCTTC; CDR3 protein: CASSEGVPYYGYTF
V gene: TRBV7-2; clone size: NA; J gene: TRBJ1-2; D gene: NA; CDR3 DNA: TGTGCCAGCAGCTTAGTGGGGACGGCCCGTGAGGACACCTTC; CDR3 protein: CASSLVGTAREDTF
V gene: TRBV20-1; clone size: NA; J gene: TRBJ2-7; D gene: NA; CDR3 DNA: TGCAGTGCTCCAGGGGACGCCGCCTACGAGCAGTACTTC; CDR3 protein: CSAPGDAAYEQYF
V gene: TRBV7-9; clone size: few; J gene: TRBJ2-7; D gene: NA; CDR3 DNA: TGTGCCAGCAGCTTAAACGCGAGGTCCTACGAGCAGTACTTC; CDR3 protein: CASSLNARSYEQYF
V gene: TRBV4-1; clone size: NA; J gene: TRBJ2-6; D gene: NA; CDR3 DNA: TGCGCCAGCAGCCAAGGGACAAATCCCTCTGGGGCCAACGTCCTGACTTTC; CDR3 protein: CASSQGTNPSGANVLTF
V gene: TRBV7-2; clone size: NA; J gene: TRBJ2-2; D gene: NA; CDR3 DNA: TGTGCCAGCAGCTTGACGGGACAACCGAACACCGGGGAGCTGTTTTTT; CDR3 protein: CASSLTGQPNTGELFF
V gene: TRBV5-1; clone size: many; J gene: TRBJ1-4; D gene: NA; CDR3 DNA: TGCGCCAGCAGCTTGGGAACAGGGAATGAAAAACTGTTTTTT; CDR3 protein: CASSLGTGNEKLFF
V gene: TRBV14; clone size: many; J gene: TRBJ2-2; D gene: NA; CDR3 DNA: TGTGCCACCGTCTCGGACACCGGGGAGCTGTTTTTT; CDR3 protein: CATVSDTGELFF
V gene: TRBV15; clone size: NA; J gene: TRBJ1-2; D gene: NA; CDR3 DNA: TGTGCCACCAGCAACAGGATTAACTATGGCTACACCTTC; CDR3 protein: CATSNRINYGYTF
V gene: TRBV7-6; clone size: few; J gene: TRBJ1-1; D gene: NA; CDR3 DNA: TGTGCCTGGAGTGTGAGGGGGGACACTGAAGCTTTCTTT; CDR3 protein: CAWSVRGDTEAFF
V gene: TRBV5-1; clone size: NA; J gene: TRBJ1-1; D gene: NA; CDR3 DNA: TGCGCCAGCACGCTGGACAGCCTCCCGGGAGGGAACACTGAAGCTTTCTTT; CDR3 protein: CASTLDSLPGGNTEAFF
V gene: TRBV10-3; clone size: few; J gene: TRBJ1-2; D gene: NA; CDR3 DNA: TGTGCCAGCAGTGACAGTTCCGACAGTACATATGGCTACACCTTC; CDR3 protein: CASSDSSDSTYGYTF
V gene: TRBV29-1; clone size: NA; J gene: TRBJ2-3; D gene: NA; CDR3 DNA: TGCAGCGTTGAAGCCAGCGGAATCACAGATACGCAGTATTTT; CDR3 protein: CSVEASGITDTQYF
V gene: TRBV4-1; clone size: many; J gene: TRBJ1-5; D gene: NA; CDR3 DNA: TGCGCCAGCAGCCAGAACAATCAGCCCCAGCATTTT; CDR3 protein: CASSQNNQPQHF
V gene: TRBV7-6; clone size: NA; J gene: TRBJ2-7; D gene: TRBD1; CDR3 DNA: TGTGCCAGCACCCTACGGGACAGGAACTACGAGCAGTACTTC; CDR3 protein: CASTLRDRNYEQYF
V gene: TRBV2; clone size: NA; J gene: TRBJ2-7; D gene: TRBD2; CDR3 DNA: TGTGCCAGCAAGAAAGCGGGAGAAGGCGACGAGCAGTACTTC; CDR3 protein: CASKKAGEGDEQYF
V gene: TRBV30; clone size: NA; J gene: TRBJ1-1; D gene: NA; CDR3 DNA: TGTGCCTGGAGTGTCGGGGAGAACGCTGAAGCTTTCTTT; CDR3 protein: CAWSVGENAEAFF
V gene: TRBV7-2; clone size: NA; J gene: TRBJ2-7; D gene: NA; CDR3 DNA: TGTGCCAGCAGCTCCACCTTCGAGCAGTACTTC; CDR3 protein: CASSSTFEQYF
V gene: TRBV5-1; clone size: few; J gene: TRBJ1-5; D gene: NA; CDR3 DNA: TGCGCCAGCAGCTTGTTAGGCCAGGAAAATCAGCCCCAGCATTTT; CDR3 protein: CASSLLGQENQPQHF
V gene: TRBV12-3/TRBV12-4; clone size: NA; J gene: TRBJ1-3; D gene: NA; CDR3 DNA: TGTGCCAGCAGCTTGACAGTTCTCAATACCATATATTTT; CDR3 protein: CASSLTVLNTIYF
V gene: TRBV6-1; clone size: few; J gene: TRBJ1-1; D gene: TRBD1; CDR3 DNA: TGTGCCAGCAGTAAAGGGACAGCGAACACTGAAGCTTTCTTT; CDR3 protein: CASSKGTANTEAFF
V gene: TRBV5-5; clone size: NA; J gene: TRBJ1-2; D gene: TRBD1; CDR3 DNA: TGTGCCAGCATTCGGGACAGCTCTAACTATGGCTACACCTTC; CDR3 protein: CASIRDSSNYGYTF
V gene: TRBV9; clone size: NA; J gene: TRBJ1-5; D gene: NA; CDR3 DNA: TGTGCCAGCAATAGCGGGAGAGGTTTCGGTCAGCCCCAGCATTTT; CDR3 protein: CASNSGRGFGQPQHF
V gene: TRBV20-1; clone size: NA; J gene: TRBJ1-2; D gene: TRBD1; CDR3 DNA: TGCAGTGCGCGCCCAGGACAGGGGAACTATGGCTACACCTTC; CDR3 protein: CSARPGQGNYGYTF
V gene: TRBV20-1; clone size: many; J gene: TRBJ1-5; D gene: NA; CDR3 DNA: TGCAGTGCTAGAGATTCGGGACCATATAGCAATCAGCCCCAGCATTTT; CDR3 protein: CSARDSGPYSNQPQHF
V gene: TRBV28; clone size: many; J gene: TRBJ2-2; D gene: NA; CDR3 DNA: TGTGCCAGCAGTCACGGACTGCTTGGGGGGGAGCTGTTTTTT; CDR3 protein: CASSHGLLGGELFF
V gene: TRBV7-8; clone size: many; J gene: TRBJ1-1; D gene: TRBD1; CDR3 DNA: TGTGCCAGCAGCTTAGCGGAGGGGGCTACTGAAGCTTTCTTT; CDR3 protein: CASSLAEGATEAFF
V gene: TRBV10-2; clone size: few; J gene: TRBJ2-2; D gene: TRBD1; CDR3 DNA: TGCGCCAGCGCGGGGACAGGGGGCCCCGGGGAGCTGTTTTTT; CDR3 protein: CASAGTGGPGELFF
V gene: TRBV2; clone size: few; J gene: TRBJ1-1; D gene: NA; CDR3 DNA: TGTGCCAGCAGTGTTAGGGGGGGCACTGAAGCTTTCTTT; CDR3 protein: CASSVRGGTEAFF
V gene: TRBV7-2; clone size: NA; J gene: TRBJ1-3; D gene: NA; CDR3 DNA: TGTGCCAGCAGCTTCTCAGGGGATACGGGAAACACCATATATTTT; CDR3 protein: CASSFSGDTGNTIYF
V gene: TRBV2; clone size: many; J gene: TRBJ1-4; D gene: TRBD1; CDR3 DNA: TGTGCCAGCAGTGGGGACAGGGCCTATAATGAAAAACTGTTTTTT; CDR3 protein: CASSGDRAYNEKLFF
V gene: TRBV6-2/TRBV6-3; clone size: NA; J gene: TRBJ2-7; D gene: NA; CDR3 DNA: TGTGCCAGCAGTCCCCCAAGGCATGTGTCCTACGAGCAGTACTTC; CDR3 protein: CASSPPRHVSYEQYF
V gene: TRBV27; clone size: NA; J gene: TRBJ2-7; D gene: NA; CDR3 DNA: TGTGCCAGCAGTTTCAGGGAAGCCCCCTACGAGCAGTACTTC; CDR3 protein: CASSFREAPYEQYF
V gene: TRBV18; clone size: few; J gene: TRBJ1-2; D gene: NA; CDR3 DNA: TGTGCCAGCTCACCACCGGGTCCCAACTATGGCTACACCTTC; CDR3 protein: CASSPPGPNYGYTF
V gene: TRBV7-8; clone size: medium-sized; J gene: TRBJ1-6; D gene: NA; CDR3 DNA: TGTGCCAGCAGCTTATTCCAGGGAAATTCACCCCTCCACTTT; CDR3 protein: CASSLFQGNSPLHF
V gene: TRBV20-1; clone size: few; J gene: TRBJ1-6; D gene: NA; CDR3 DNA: TGCAGTGCTAGAGATTGGAGGGGTCCCTATAATTCACCCCTCCACTTT; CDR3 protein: CSARDWRGPYNSPLHF
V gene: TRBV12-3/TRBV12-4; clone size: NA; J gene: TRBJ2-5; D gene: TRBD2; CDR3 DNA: TGTGCCAGCAGTTTCGGGCTAGCGGGAGGTTGGGAGACCCAGTACTTC; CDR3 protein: CASSFGLAGGWETQYF
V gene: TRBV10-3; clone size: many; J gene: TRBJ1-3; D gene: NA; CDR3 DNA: TGTGCCATCAGTGAGTCGGGAGAGATTGGAAACACCATATATTTT; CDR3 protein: CAISESGEIGNTIYF
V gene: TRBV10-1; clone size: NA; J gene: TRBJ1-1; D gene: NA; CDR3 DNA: TGCGCCAGCAGTGGTAAACAGAGGAACACTGAAGCTTTCTTT; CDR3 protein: CASSGKQRNTEAFF